This TCR beta chain was recorded in a study of neurological immune-mediated disorders. Broader study findings: Among 34 multiple sclerosis patients, 18 had repertoires that phylogenetic grouping placed in one related-CDR3 cluster, a possible signature.

From germline, CDR1 is SGDLS and CDR2 YYNGEE. This CDR3 spans 15 amino acids. Trimming took 0 bases from V and 0 from J, leaving 8 bases between them. 5'RACE with 10-nucleotide random UMIs generated the cDNA. TCRdb reanalysed the 5' RACE reads using MiXCR and keeps one entry per CDR3 protein. The sample lists about 33,000 distinct CDR3 sequences, roughly 1.6% seen once, with about 9% in the top ten. About this clonotype: Antigen unknown. The final CDR3 position lacks the conserved phenylalanine or tryptophan, pointing to a likely read error.

This rearrangement joins TRBV9 to TRBJ2-3; D not certain. The specimen sequenced was PBMCs. This TCR derives from a woman aged 30 to 39 with multiple sclerosis. This chain's CDR3 is CASSVVLGSTDTQYC. The CDR3 DNA reads TGTGCCAGCAGCGTAGTGCTGGGTAGCACAGATACGCAGTATTGT.